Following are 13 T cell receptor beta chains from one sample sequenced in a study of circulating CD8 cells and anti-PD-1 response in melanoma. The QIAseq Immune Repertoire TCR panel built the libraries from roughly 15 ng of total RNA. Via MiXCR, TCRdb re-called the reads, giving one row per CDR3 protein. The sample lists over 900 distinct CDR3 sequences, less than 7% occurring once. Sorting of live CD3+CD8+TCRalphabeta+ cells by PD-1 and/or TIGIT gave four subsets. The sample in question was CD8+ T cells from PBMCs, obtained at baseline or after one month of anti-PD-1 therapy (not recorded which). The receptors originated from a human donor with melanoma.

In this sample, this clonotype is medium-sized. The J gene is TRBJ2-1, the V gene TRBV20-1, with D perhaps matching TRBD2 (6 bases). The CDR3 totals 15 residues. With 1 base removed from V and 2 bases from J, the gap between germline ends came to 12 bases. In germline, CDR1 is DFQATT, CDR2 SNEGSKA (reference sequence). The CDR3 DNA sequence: TGCAGTGCTAGAGGGGACTCGAGAACCTACAATGAGCAGTTCTTC. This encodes CSARGDSRTYNEQFF.

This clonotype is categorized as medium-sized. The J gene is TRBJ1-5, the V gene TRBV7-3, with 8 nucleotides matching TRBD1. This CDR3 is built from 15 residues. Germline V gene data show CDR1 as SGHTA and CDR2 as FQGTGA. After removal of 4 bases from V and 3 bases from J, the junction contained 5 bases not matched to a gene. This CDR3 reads CASSSTGGVNQPQHF. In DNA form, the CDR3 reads TGTGCCAGCAGCTCCACAGGGGGAGTCAATCAGCCCCAGCATTTT.

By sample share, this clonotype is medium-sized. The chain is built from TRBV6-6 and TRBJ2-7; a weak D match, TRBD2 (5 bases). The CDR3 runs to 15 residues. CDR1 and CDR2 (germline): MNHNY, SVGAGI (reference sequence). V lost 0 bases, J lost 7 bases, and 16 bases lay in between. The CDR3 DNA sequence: TGTGCCAGCAGTTACTCGAGACTACCAACGGGAGAGCAGTACTTC. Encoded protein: CASSYSRLPTGEQYF.

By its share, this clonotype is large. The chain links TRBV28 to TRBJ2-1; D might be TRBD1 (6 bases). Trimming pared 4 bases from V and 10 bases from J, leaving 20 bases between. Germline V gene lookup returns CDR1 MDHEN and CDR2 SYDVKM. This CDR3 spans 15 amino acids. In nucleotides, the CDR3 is TGTGCCAGCAGTTACCCAGGGGAGATTAATGTAGAGCAGTTCTTC. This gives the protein CASSYPGEINVEQFF.

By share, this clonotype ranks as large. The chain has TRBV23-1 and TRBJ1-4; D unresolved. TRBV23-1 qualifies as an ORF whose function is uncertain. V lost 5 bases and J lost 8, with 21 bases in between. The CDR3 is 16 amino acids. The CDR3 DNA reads TGCGCCAGCAGTACTGGTCCTTGGGGTGAGGAGGAAAAACTGTTTTTT. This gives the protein CASSTGPWGEEEKLFF.

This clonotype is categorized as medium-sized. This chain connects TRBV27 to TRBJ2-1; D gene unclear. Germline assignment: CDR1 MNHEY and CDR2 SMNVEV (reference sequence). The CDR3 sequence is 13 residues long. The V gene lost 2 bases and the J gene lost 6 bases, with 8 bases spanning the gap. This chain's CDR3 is CASSLAQSNEQFF. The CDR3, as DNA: TGTGCCAGCAGTTTAGCGCAGTCCAATGAGCAGTTCTTC.

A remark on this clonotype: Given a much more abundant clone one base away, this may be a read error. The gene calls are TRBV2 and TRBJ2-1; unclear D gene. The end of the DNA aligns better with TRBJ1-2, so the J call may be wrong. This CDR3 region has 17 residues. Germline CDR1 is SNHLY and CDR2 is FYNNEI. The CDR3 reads CASSEVLPAGRVGDYTF. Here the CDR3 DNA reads TGTGCCAGCAGTGAAGTCTTACCGGCCGGGAGGGTTGGTGACTACACCTTC.

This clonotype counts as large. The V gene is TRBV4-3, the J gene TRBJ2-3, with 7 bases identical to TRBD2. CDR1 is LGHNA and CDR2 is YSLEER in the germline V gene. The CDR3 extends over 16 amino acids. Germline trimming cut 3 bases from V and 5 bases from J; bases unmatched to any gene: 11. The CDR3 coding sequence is TGCGCCAGCAGCCACGCGAGCGGGACCCCAGGAGATACGCAGTATTTT. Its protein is CASSHASGTPGDTQYF.

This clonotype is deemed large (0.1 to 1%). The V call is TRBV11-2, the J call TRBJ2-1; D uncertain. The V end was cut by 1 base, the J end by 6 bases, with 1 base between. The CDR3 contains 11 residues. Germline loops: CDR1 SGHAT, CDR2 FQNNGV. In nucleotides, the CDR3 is TGTGCCAGCAGCTTAGCCAATGAGCAGTTCTTC. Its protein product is CASSLANEQFF.

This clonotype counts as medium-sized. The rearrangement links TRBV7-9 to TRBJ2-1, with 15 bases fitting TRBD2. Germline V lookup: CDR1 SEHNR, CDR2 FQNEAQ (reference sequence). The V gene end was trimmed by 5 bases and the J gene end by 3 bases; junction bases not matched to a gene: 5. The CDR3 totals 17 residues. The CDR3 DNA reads TGTGCCAGCAGCCAGGGGACTAGCGGGAGGATCTACAATGAGCAGTTCTTC. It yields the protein CASSQGTSGRIYNEQFF.

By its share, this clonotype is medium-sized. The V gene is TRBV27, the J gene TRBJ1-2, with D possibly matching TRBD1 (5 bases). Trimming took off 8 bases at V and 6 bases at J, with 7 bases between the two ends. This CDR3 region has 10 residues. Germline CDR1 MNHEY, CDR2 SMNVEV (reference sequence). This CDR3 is CASGRDGYTF. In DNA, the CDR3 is TGTGCCAGCGGCAGGGATGGCTACACCTTC.

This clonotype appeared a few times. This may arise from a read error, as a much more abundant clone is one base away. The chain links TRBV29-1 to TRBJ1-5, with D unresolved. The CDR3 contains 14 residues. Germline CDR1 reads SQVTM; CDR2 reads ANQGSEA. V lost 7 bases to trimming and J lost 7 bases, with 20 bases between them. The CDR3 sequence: CSAVRVGVGQPQHF. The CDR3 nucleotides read TGCAGCGCCGTACGTGTGGGAGTTGGACAGCCCCAGCATTTT.

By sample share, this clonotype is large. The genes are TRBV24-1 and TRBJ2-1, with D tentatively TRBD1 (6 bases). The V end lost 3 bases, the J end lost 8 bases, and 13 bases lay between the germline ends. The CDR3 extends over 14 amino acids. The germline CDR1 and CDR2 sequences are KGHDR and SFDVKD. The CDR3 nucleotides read TGTGCCACCAGTGATCTACAGGGTTTGGATGAGCAGTTCTTC. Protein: CATSDLQGLDEQFF.